Given below is one T cell receptor beta chain in context. Antigen: not known. Doses given second, at about 4 or about 12 weeks, were pooled. V lost 1 base, J lost 14 bases, and 9 bases lay in between. Germline-derived CDR1 and CDR2 are MGHRA and YSYEKL. CDR3 length: 12 amino acids. Profiling relied on immunoSEQ multiplex PCR, and the TCRdb table lists in-frame clones only, not all of them. The profile shows fewer than 70,000 clones, about four fifths of them singletons. The data originate from a study of T cell responses to AZD1222 COVID-19 vaccine. Findings of the study overall: Every sample of the repertoires postdated the peak T cell response.

This material consisted of peripheral blood, taken 28 days after the second AZD1222 dose. The clonotype comes from an adult who received the AZD1222 COVID-19 vaccine. The chain uses TRBV4-1 and TRBJ1-6, with D unclear. The CDR3 bases are TGCGCCAGCAGCCAAGGGCCCTCCACCCTCCACTTT. Translation: CASSQGPSTLHF.